The TCR beta chain under discussion was sequenced for a study of naive and memory T cell subsets. Study-wide results and limits: Over 95% of naive TCR sequences appeared only once after error correction, unlike memory subsets. A few larger clonotypes appeared in naive repertoires, especially CD8, possibly memory cells re-expressing CD45RA.

The beta constant-region primer was an equimolar mix of two oligonucleotides covering TRBC1 and TRBC2. Ligated cDNA was amplified by four rounds of PCR with nested alpha and beta constant-region primers and SP2. Each CDR3 protein gets one entry after TCRdb re-called the UMI-ligation and nested PCR reads with MiXCR. The sample has roughly 150,000 distinct CDR3 sequences; approximately 20% are singletons. This clonotype was seen a few times. Its antigen remains unknown. The source is a human donor in good health. Input material: naive CD8+ T cells from blood.

CDR3 DNA: TGTGCCAGCTACAGGGGGCCACAAGAGACCCAGTACTTC. This codes for CASYRGPQETQYF. This chain links TRBV6-5 with TRBJ2-5, with 9 nucleotides matching TRBD1. V shed 8 bases, J shed 2 bases, and the junction held 3 bases outside the gene matches. Germline CDR1 is MNHEY and CDR2 is SVGAGI. The CDR3 sequence is 13 residues long.